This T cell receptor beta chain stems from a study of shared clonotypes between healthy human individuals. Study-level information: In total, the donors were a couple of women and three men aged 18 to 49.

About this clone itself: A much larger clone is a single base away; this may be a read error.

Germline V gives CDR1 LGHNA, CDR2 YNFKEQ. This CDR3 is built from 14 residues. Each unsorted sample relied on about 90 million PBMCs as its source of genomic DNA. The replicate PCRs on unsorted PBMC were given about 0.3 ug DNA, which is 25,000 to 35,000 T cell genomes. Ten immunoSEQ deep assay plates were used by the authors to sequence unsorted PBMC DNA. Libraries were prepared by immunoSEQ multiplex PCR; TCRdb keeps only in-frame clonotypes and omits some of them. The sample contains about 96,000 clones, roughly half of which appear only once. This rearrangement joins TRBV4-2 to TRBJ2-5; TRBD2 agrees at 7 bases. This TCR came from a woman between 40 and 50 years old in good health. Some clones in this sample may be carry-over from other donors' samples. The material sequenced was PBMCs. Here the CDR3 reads CAGSGLADQETQYF. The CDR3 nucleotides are TGTGCCGGCAGCGGGCTAGCGGATCAAGAGACCCAGTACTTC.